This TCR beta chain was captured by sequencing in a study of CD8 T cells in Susac syndrome. CDR1 is MNHEY, CDR2 SMNVEV, per germline (reference sequence). The ends were cut back, 7 bases at V and 3 bases at J, with 15 bases in the middle. The CDR3 extends over 14 amino acids. TCR beta was sequenced from blood CD8+ and CD4+ T cells. Stable or active relapsing-remitting multiple sclerosis, untreated and meeting revised McDonald criteria, defined the controls. Random hexamers were used to reverse transcribe 0.5 to 1 ug of RNA. TCRdb re-analysed the immunoSEQ multiplex PCR reads in MiXCR, keeping a single row per CDR3 protein. The sample includes approximately 130,000 distinct CDR3 sequences, approximately 90% of them seen just once.

Material: CD8+ T cells from PBMCs. The chain links TRBV27 to TRBJ1-1, with unresolved D. The source is a human donor with multiple sclerosis. CDR3 sequence reads: CASTPGGRHTEAFF. The CDR3 DNA sequence: TGTGCCAGCACCCCGGGAGGGAGGCACACTGAAGCTTTCTTT.